Sequencing of this T cell receptor beta chain was carried out in a study of long-term antiretroviral therapy in people with HIV. General study points: Clonal expansions arising prior to ART prevailed in the repertoire at every time point. Post-ART, diversity grew, though it stayed under transplant donor control levels. Missing from the dataset were any data on ART adherence, viral resistance or therapy changes.

The V end was cut by 3 bases, the J end by 5 bases, with 12 bases between. The CDR3 spans 13 residues. CDR1 and CDR2 from the germline V gene are SGHRS and YFSETQ. To note about this clone: Its antigen remains unknown.

Researchers report immunoSEQ v3.0 was run at survey level. Assay used: immunoSEQ multiplex PCR; TCRdb lists only in-frame clones, some missing. The sample gives about 39,000 clones, about nine tenths of which show up once; about 4% is in the top ten. The source of this sequence is a woman aged 50 to 65 with HIV. The specimen comprised unsorted PBMCs, sampled 1.2 years after starting antiretroviral therapy. The rearrangement links TRBV5-1 to TRBJ2-7, with D possibly matching TRBD1 (5 bases). CDR3 nucleotide sequence: TGCGCCAGCAGCTCAAGGTGGGGCCACGAGCAGTACTTC. Its translation is CASSSRWGHEQYF.